Listed here are 24 T cell receptor beta chains from one sample, sequenced in a study of T cells in Graves' hyperthyroidism and ophthalmopathy. The TCR beta CDR3 regions underwent amplification using RNA transcripts as the source. HTBI primers were the set used in a first-round RT-PCR of the TCR CDR3. TCRdb recomputed calls from the multiplex PCR reads with MiXCR, one row per CDR3 protein. The profile shows over 550,000 distinct CDR3 sequences, 16% of them singletons. Material: blood. The receptor source for this set is a woman under 30 with Graves' hyperthyroidism.

The table lists this clonotype with many counts. The chain couples TRBV11-3 to TRBJ2-7; the D gene is possibly TRBD2 (5 bases). V lost 5 bases to trimming and J lost 3 bases, with 11 bases between them. This CDR3 has 13 amino acids. Germline V CDR1 and CDR2: SGHNT, YENEEA. The CDR3 DNA sequence: TGTGCCAGCAGCGGGGAGCTAGACTACGAGCAGTACTTC. Protein product: CASSGELDYEQYF.

This clonotype was detected a few times. This chain joins TRBV6-2 or TRBV6-3 and TRBJ2-7; 8 bases map to TRBD2. Germline values: CDR1 MNHEY, CDR2 SVGEGT. J gave up 2 bases and V 6 bases, and 12 bases lay outside the gene matches. This CDR3 has 16 residues. The CDR3 sequence is CASRPPGGPKTYEQYF. For the CDR3, the DNA is TGTGCCAGCAGGCCCCCGGGGGGGCCGAAGACCTACGAGCAGTACTTC.

The V and J genes are TRBV11-2 and TRBJ1-5; unclear D gene. Germline values: CDR1 SGHAT, CDR2 FQNNGV. Deletions cut 2 bases from V and 3 bases from J, with 5 bases between. There are 13 residues in the CDR3. The CDR3 region has the DNA TGTGCCAGCAGCTTACATAACAATCAGCCCCAGCATTTT. Residues: CASSLHNNQPQHF.

This clonotype was counted ten times or more. The V and J genes are TRBV13 and TRBJ2-7, with TRBD2 identical over 12 bases. With 7 bases clipped from V and 3 bases from J, the junction kept 16 bases outside the gene matches. The CDR3 runs to 18 residues. Germline CDR1 reads PRHDT; CDR2 reads FYEKMQ (reference sequence). The CDR3: CASKPRGPGTSGLYEQYF. CDR3 nucleotides: TGTGCCAGCAAACCGAGGGGCCCCGGGACTAGCGGGCTCTACGAGCAGTACTTC.

This chain uses TRBV24-1 with TRBJ1-5, with 9 bases fitting TRBD1. Germline-derived CDR1 and CDR2 are KGHDR and SFDVKD. CDR3 length equals 15 residues. Unmatched junction bases numbered 8, after V lost 5 bases and J lost 7 bases. The CDR3 sequence is CATSGDRVSGQPQHF. CDR3 coding DNA: TGTGCCACCAGTGGGGACAGGGTGTCCGGACAGCCCCAGCATTTT.

This clonotype has only a few counts. V gene TRBV4-1 combines with J gene TRBJ2-1; 10 nucleotides line up with TRBD1. V gave up 3 bases and J gave up 7 bases; unmatched junction bases: 12. Per the germline V gene, CDR1 is MGHRA and CDR2 is YSYEKL. There are 17 residues in the CDR3. CDR3 residues: CASSQLPGQGFKNEQFF. The CDR3 bases are TGCGCCAGCAGCCAGTTACCGGGACAGGGGTTTAAGAATGAGCAGTTCTTC.

The rearrangement uses TRBV14 and TRBJ1-1; possible D gene TRBD1, 6 bases. V shed 1 base and J shed 6 bases, with 12 bases lying between them. Germline CDR1 is SGHDN and CDR2 is FVKESK. The CDR3 is 14 residues long. The CDR3 DNA reads as TGTGCCAGCAGCCAAGGGACAGCGACACCTGAAGCTTTCTTT. Translated: CASSQGTATPEAFF.

This clonotype was observed at least ten times. The chain couples TRBV11-3 to TRBJ1-1, with 8 bases lining up with TRBD1. The length of the CDR3 is 14 residues. Germline V CDR1 and CDR2: SGHNT, YENEEA. V was pared by 5 bases and J by 4 bases, with 6 bases of the junction left unmatched. In nucleotides, the CDR3 is TGTGCCAGCAGCCCAGGGGGCTCGGGCACTGAAGCTTTCTTT. Encoded protein: CASSPGGSGTEAFF.

This chain links TRBV20-1 with TRBJ2-7; tentative D call: TRBD1 (6 bases). Germline CDR1 is DFQATT and CDR2 is SNEGSKA (reference sequence). V lost 2 bases, J lost 0 bases, and 8 bases lay in between. The CDR3 length is 13 residues. In DNA, the CDR3 is TGCAGTGCTAGATTGGGGGCCTCCTACGAGCAGTACTTC. Translated: CSARLGASYEQYF.

The chain joins TRBV28 to TRBJ2-1; TRBD2 aligns across 10 bases. V was pared by 4 bases and J by 9 bases, with 12 bases of the junction left unmatched. This CDR3 comprises 16 residues. CDR1 is MDHEN, CDR2 SYDVKM, per germline. CDR3 nucleotide sequence: TGTGCCAGCAGTTACTCGATACTAGCGGGGTATTTTGAGCAGTTCTTC. Translating it yields CASSYSILAGYFEQFF.

This clonotype was counted at least ten times. The V call is TRBV2, the J call TRBJ1-1; D ambiguous. V lost 7 bases and J 2 bases, leaving 14 bases between the germline ends. Germline assignment: CDR1 SNHLY and CDR2 FYNNEI. This CDR3 comprises 14 residues. DNA for the CDR3: TGTGCCAGCAAACTCGGCAGACAAAACACTGAAGCTTTCTTT. This codes for CASKLGRQNTEAFF.

This clonotype was recorded at least ten times. The rearrangement uses TRBV11-3 and TRBJ2-5, with D maybe TRBD2 (6 bases). Germline V gene data show CDR1 as SGHNT and CDR2 as YENEEA. The CDR3 is made up of 15 amino acids. Trimming took off 5 bases at V and 1 base at J, with 14 bases between the two ends. The DNA of the CDR3 is TGTGCCAGCAGCCCAGGGTGGGGAGGCCAAGAGACCCAGTACTTC. Protein sequence: CASSPGWGGQETQYF.

This clonotype showed up many times. The chain uses TRBV9 and TRBJ1-2; D is unresolved. With 2 bases removed from V and 1 base from J, the gap between germline ends came to 3 bases. Germline CDR1 reads SGDLS; CDR2 reads YYNGEE. The CDR3 has 12 residues. The CDR3: CASSVGNYGYTF. CDR3 sequence (DNA): TGTGCCAGCAGCGTCGGTAACTATGGCTACACCTTC.

This clonotype was observed many times. V gene TRBV20-1 combines with J gene TRBJ2-1; 9 bases agree with TRBD1. This CDR3 spans 16 amino acids. J lost 8 bases, V lost 6 bases, and 17 bases had no gene match. The V gene's germline CDR1 is DFQATT and CDR2 SNEGSKA (reference sequence). The DNA for the CDR3 is TGCAGTGCCACAGGGGCCTCCGGGACAGGGCGGGATGAGCAGTTCTTC. As protein: CSATGASGTGRDEQFF.

There are many counts of this clonotype. The V and J genes are TRBV2 and TRBJ1-1, with D tentatively TRBD1 (6 bases). CDR1 SNHLY and CDR2 FYNNEI come from the germline V gene. The CDR3 contains 14 residues. Trimming removed 7 bases at V and 4 bases at J, with 16 bases between. The CDR3 nucleotides are TGTGCCAGCAAGGGTATAGAGGGGGGCACTGAAGCTTTCTTT. Its protein product is CASKGIEGGTEAFF.

The rearrangement joins TRBV18 to TRBJ1-3; D unresolved. Germline loops: CDR1 KGHSH, CDR2 LQKENI. The CDR3 runs to 13 residues. Deletions cut 6 bases from V and 2 bases from J, with 8 bases between. The CDR3 sequence is CASSPNPGNTIYF. Written as DNA, the CDR3 is TGTGCCAGCTCTCCAAACCCTGGAAACACCATATATTTT.

This clonotype was observed a few times. The genes are TRBV5-1 and TRBJ1-1, with TRBD1 identical over 9 bases. V shed 4 bases and J 7 bases; nucleotides not matched to a gene: 8. Per germline, CDR1 SGHRS and CDR2 YFSETQ. There are 14 residues in the CDR3. The CDR3: CASSPGQGLVEAFF. The CDR3 DNA reads as TGCGCCAGCAGCCCGGGACAGGGACTTGTTGAAGCTTTCTTT. Based on the CDR3 plus reference TRBV5-1 and TRBJ1-1, the full variable domain is KAGVTQTPRYLIKTRGQQVTLSCSPISGHRSVSWYQQTPGQGLQFLFEYFSETQRNKGNFPGRFSGRQFSNSRSEMNVSTLELGDSALYLCASSPGQGLVEAFFGQGTRLTVV.

This clonotype was observed a few times. This sequence joins TRBV28 and TRBJ2-2; 12 bases are shared with TRBD2. V dropped 6 bases and J dropped 4; count of bases not matched to a gene: 9. CDR3 length: 17 amino acids. The V gene's germline CDR1 is MDHEN and CDR2 SYDVKM. The CDR3 bases are TGTGCCAGCAGGCGACTAGCGGGGGCCCAGGGCACCGGGGAGCTGTTTTTT. Amino acid sequence: CASRRLAGAQGTGELFF.

V gene TRBV14 combines with J gene TRBJ2-1; 13 nucleotides agree with TRBD2. Germline CDR1 reads SGHDN; CDR2 reads FVKESK. This CDR3 comprises 17 residues. V lost 5 bases and J lost 7; bases outside the gene matches: 11. CDR3 DNA sequence: TGTGCCAGCAGCACCCTCACTAGCGGGGGGGCGCGTAATGAGCAGTTCTTC. Translating gives CASSTLTSGGARNEQFF.

This clonotype was counted many times. This chain links TRBV28 with TRBJ2-3; TRBD2 is a possible D gene (5 bases). V shed 2 bases and J shed 7 bases, with 13 bases lying between them. The CDR3 has 14 amino acids. The germline V gene has CDR1 MDHEN and CDR2 SYDVKM. The CDR3 loop reads CASSLEGFQNTQYF. The CDR3 nucleotides read TGTGCCAGCAGTTTAGAGGGCTTTCAGAATACGCAGTATTTT.

The chain recombines TRBV5-1 with TRBJ2-6, with D unclear. CDR1 is SGHRS, CDR2 YFSETQ, per germline. Between the trimmed V and J ends, which lost 0 bases and 5 bases, there was a span of 9 bases. The CDR3 covers 15 residues. CDR3 nucleotides: TGCGCCAGCAGCTTGGGGTCTCAGAGGGCCAACGTCCTGACTTTC. As protein: CASSLGSQRANVLTF.

This clonotype has at least ten counts. The chain is built from TRBV28 and TRBJ2-5; possible D gene TRBD1, 6 bases. From germline, CDR1 is MDHEN and CDR2 SYDVKM. The CDR3 loop spans 14 amino acids. V dropped 7 bases and J dropped 5 bases, with 17 bases sitting between them. The chain's CDR3 is CASIRTRGRETQYF. The CDR3 DNA reads as TGTGCCAGCATTCGGACCAGGGGTAGGGAGACCCAGTACTTC.

This clonotype was detected many times. The chain joins TRBV3-1 to TRBJ1-5; 7 bases map to TRBD1. The CDR3 length is 15 residues. J gave up 3 bases and V 5 bases, and 7 bases lay outside the gene matches. Germline V gene lookup returns CDR1 LGHDT and CDR2 YNNKEL (reference sequence). The CDR3 loop is CASSYSGTDNQPQHF. CDR3 DNA: TGTGCCAGCAGCTACTCCGGGACAGACAATCAGCCCCAGCATTTT. Based on the CDR3 plus reference TRBV3-1 and TRBJ1-5, the full variable domain is DTAVSQTPKYLVTQMGNDKSIKCEQNLGHDTMYWYKQDSKKFLKIMFSYNNKELIINETVPNRFSPKSPDKAHLNLHINSLELGDSAVYFCASSYSGTDNQPQHFGDGTRLSIL.

This clonotype showed up many times. V usage is TRBV27 and J usage is TRBJ1-1, with D perhaps matching TRBD1 (5 bases). V lost 4 bases to trimming and J lost 1 base, with 13 bases between them. Germline values: CDR1 MNHEY, CDR2 SMNVEV (reference sequence). CDR3 length: 15 residues. The DNA for the CDR3 is TGTGCCAGCAGTTGGGGGACGGCGGGGAACACTGAAGCTTTCTTT. This encodes CASSWGTAGNTEAFF.